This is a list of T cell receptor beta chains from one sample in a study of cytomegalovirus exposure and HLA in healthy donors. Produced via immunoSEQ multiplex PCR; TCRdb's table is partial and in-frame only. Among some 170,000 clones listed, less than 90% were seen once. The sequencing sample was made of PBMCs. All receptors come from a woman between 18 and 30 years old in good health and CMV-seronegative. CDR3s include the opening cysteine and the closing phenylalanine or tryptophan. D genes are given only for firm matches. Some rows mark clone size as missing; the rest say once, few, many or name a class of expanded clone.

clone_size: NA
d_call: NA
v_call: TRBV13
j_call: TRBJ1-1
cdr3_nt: TGTGCCAGCAGCTTAGGAGGGGAGGGCACTGAAGCTTTCTTT
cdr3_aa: CASSLGGEGTEAFF

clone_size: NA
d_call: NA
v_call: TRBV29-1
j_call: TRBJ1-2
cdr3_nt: TGCAGCGTTGTTTCAGGCTATGGCTACACCTTC
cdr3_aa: CSVVSGYGYTF

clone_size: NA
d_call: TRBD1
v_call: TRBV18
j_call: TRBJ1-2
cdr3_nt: TGTGCCAGCTCAAGGACAGGATACCCAGACAATGGCTACACCTTC
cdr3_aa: CASSRTGYPDNGYTF

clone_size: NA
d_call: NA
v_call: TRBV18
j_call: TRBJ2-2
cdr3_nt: TGTGCCAGCTCACCACGGCAGGGGGAGCTGTTTTTT
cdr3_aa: CASSPRQGELFF

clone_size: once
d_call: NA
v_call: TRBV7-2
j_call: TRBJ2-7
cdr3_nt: TGTGCCAGCACTAAGAGCACGGGGGACGTCTACGAGCAGTACTTC
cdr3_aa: CASTKSTGDVYEQYF

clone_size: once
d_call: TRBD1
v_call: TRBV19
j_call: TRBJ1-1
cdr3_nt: TGTGCCACTGCGCTTCGTCGGACAGGTCTGAGGGGTGAAGCTTTCTTT
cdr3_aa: CATALRRTGLRGEAFF

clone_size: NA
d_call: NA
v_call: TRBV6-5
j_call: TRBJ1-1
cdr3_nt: TGTGCCAGCAGCCTTACAGGGAACACTGAAGCTTTCTTT
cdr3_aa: CASSLTGNTEAFF

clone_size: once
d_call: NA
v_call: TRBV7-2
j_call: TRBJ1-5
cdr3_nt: TGTGCCAGCAGCTTAGAGCCCGATAACTATAGCAATCAGCCCCAGCATTTT
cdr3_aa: CASSLEPDNYSNQPQHF

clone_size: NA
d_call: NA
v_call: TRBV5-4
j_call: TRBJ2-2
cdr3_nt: TGTGCCAGCAGCTTCATCGGGAGAAACACCGGGGAGCTGTTTTTT
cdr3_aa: CASSFIGRNTGELFF

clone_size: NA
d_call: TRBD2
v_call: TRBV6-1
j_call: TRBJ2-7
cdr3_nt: TGTGCCAGCAGTGAAGGACTAGCGGGAGTTCTCGAGCAGTACTTC
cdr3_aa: CASSEGLAGVLEQYF

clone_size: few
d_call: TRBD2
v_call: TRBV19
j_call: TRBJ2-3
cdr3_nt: TGTGCCAGTAGTATGCTAGCGGGGGGGCCTGACACGCAGTATTTT
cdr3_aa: CASSMLAGGPDTQYF

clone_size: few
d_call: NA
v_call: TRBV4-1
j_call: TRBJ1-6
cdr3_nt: TGCGCCAGCAGCCAAGGGGGCAGGCCATGGTCACCCCTCCACTTT
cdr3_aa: CASSQGGRPWSPLHF

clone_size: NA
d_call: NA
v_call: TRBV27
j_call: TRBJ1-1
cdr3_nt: TGTGCCAGCAGTTTTGAGGGGAACACTGAAGCTTTCTTT
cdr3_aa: CASSFEGNTEAFF

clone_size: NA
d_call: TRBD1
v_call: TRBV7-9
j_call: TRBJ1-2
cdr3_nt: TGTGCCTCTCAGGGAAACAGGGGGGATCGTGGCTACACCTTC
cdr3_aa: CASQGNRGDRGYTF

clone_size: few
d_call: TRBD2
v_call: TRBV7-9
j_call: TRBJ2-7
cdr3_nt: TGTGCCAGCAGTCATTCGAGACTAGCGGGAGAGGAGGGCGAGCAGTACTTC
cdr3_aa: CASSHSRLAGEEGEQYF

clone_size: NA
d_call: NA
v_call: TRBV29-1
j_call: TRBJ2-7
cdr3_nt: TGCAGCGTTCGGACAGATCTTTACGAGCAGTACTTC
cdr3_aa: CSVRTDLYEQYF

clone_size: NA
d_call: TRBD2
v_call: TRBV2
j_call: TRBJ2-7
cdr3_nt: TGTGCCAGCAGCTACATTGGGAGGGTTAGCTACGAGCAGTACTTC
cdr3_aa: CASSYIGRVSYEQYF

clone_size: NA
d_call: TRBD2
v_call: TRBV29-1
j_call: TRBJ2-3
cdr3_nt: TGCAGCGTTTCCTTAGCGGGAGGGCATAAAGATACGCAGTATTTT
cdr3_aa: CSVSLAGGHKDTQYF

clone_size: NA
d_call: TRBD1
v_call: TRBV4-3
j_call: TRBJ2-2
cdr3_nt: TGCGCCAGCAGCCAAGAACGGACAGGGGCCTTCACCACGAACACCGGGGAGCTGTTTTTT
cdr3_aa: CASSQERTGAFTTNTGELFF

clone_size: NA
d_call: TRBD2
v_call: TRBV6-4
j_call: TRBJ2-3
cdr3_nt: TGTGCCAGCAGTACCGGGACTAGCGGGGATTTAGATACGCAGTATTTT
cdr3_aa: CASSTGTSGDLDTQYF

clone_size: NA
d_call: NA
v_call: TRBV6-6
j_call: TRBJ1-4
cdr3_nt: TGTGCCAGCCGCTCGGAGCGCTTGAGGCAAAAACTGTTTTTT
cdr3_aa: CASRSERLRQKLFF

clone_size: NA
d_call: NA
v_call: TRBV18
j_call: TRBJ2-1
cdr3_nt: TGTGCCAGCTCACGCGGGATAAGCTACAATGAGCAGTTCTTC
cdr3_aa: CASSRGISYNEQFF

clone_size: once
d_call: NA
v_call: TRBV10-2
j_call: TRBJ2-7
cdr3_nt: TGCGCCAGCAGTGACGACTACTCCTACGAGCAGTACTTC
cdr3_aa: CASSDDYSYEQYF

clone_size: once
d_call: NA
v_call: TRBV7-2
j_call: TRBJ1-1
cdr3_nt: TGTGCCAGCAGCTTAGACGGGGGGGAACCCGAAGCTTTCTTT
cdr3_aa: CASSLDGGEPEAFF

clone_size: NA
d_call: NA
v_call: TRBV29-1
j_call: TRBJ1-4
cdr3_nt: TGCAGCGTCGCTAATACACGGACGGAGGGGCTTACTGAAAAACTGTTTTTT
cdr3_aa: CSVANTRTEGLTEKLFF

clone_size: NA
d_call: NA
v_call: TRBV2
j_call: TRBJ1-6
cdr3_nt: TGTGCCAGCGCCGGACAGAATAATTCACCCCTCCACTTT
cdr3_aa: CASAGQNNSPLHF

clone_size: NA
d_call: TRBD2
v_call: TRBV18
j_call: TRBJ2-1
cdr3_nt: TGTGCCAGCTCACTCGAAGCGGGAGTTTGGGAGCAGTTCTTC
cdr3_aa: CASSLEAGVWEQFF

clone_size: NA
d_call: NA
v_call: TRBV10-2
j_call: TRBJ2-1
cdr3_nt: TGCGCCAGCAGTGGGACTGTCAATGAGCAGTTCTTC
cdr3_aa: CASSGTVNEQFF

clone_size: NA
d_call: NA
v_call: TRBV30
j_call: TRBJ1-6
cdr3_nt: TGTGCCTGGAGTGTAGGCTGGGAGGTACAGGAAGAATCACCCCTCCACTTT
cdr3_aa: CAWSVGWEVQEESPLHF

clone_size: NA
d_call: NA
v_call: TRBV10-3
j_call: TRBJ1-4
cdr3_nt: TGTGCCATCGGAGCCGGGACAATGAATGAAAAACTGTTTTTT
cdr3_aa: CAIGAGTMNEKLFF

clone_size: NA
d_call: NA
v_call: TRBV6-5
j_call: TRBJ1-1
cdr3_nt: TGTGCCAGCAGTTCGACGGGAGGCCATACTGAAGCTTTCTTT
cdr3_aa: CASSSTGGHTEAFF